The rows below give T cell receptor beta chains drawn from one sample of a study of Graves' ophthalmopathy and Graves' hyperthyroidism. TCRdb called the multiplex PCR reads again in MiXCR, with one record for every CDR3 protein. The sample has around 600,000 distinct CDR3 sequences, approximately 39% seen once. Sequenced material: peripheral blood. The receptors originated from an adult man with Graves' ophthalmopathy. Each CDR3 is given with its conserved first and last residue. The order of the fields is D gene, V gene, clone size, J gene, CDR3 protein, CDR3 DNA. D genes are given only for firm matches. The size field is filled for only some rows; it gives once, few, many or a size class.

>TRBD1|TRBV25-1|-|TRBJ1-2
CASTLEAGTGNGYTF
TGTGCCAGCACCCTGGAGGCGGGGACAGGGAATGGCTACACCTTC
>-|TRBV13|many|TRBJ2-7
CASSLGGTYEQYF
TGTGCCAGCAGCTTAGGGGGAACCTACGAGCAGTACTTC
>-|TRBV7-9|-|TRBJ1-5
CASSQATSNQPRHF
TGCGCCAGCAGCCAGGCCACTTCCAATCAGCCCCGGCATTTT
>-|TRBV7-8|-|TRBJ2-7
CASSQWRVYEQYF
TGCGCCAGCAGCCAATGGAGGGTCTACGAGCAGTACTTC
>TRBD2|TRBV7-9|-|TRBJ2-5
CASSPLTSGRQETQYF
TGTGCCAGCAGCCCCCTGACTAGCGGGCGCCAAGAGACCCAGTACTTC
>TRBD1|TRBV7-9|many|TRBJ1-1
CASSVQGIAEAFF
TGTGCCAGCAGCGTACAGGGGATCGCTGAAGCTTTCTTT
>TRBD2|TRBV29-1|-|TRBJ2-1
CSPRLAGRNEQFF
TGCAGCCCAAGACTAGCGGGACGCAATGAGCAGTTCTTC
>-|TRBV2|-|TRBJ1-5
CALGRKGNQPQHF
TGTGCCCTGGGGAGGAAAGGCAATCAGCCCCAGCATTTT
>-|TRBV29-1|-|TRBJ1-1
CSALRGGMNTEAFF
TGCAGCGCCCTTCGCGGTGGGATGAACACTGAAGCTTTCTTT
>TRBD1|TRBV24-1|many|TRBJ2-7
CATSEPSDRGIYEQYF
TGTGCCACCAGTGAGCCCAGCGACAGGGGGATTTACGAGCAGTACTTC
>-|TRBV2|-|TRBJ2-6
CAIIRDGKLTF
TGTGCCATCATCCGGGACGGGAAACTGACTTTC